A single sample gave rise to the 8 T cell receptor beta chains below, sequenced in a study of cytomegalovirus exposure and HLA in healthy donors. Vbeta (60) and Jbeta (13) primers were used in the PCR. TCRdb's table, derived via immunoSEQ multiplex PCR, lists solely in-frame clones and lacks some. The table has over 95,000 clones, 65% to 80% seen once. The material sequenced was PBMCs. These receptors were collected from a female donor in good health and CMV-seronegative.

In DNA form, the CDR3 reads TGTGCCAGCAGCGTAGCAGGGGGGAATGAAAAACTGTTTTTT. Amino acid sequence: CASSVAGGNEKLFF. The chain joins TRBV9 to TRBJ1-4, with 7 bases that match TRBD1. V lost 0 bases and J lost 5; bases outside the gene matches: 1. The CDR3 has 14 amino acids. Germline lookup yields CDR1 SGDLS and CDR2 YYNGEE. The full variable domain, with the rest looked up from reference TRBV9 and TRBJ1-4, is DSGVTQTPKHLITATGQRVTLRCSPRSGDLSVYWYQQSLDQGLQFLIQYYNGEERAKGNILERFSAQQFPDLHSELNLSSLELGDSALYFCASSVAGGNEKLFFGSGTQLSVL.

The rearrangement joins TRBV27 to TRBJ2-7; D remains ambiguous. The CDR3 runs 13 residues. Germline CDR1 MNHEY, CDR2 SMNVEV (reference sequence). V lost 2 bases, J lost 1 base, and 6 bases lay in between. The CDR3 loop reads CASSLKRSYEQYF. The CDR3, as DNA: TGTGCCAGCAGTTTAAAGAGATCCTACGAGCAGTACTTC.

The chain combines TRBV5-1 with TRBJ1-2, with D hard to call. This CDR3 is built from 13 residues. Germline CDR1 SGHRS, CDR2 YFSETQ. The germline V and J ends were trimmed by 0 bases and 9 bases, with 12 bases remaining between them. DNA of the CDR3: TGCGCCAGCAGCTTGGGGGCAGAGCAATGCTACACCTTC. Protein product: CASSLGAEQCYTF.

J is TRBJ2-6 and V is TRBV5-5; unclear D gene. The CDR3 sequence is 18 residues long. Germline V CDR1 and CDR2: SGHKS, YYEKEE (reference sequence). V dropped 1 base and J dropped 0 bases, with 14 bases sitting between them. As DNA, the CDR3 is TGTGCCAGCAGCTTGTGGTTTCAGTCGAACTCTGGGGCCAACGTCCTGACTTTC. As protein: CASSLWFQSNSGANVLTF. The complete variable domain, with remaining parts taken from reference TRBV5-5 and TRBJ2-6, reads DAGVTQSPTHLIKTRGQQVTLRCSPISGHKSVSWYQQVLGQGPQFIFQYYEKEERGRGNFPDRFSARQFPNYSSELNVNALLLGDSALYLCASSLWFQSNSGANVLTFGAGSRLTVL.

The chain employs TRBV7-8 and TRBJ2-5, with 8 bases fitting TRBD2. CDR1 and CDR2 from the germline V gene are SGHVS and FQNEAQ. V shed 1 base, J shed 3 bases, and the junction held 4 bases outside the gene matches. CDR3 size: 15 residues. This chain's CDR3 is CASSLGPGLEETQYF. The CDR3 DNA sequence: TGTGCCAGCAGCTTAGGCCCGGGACTAGAAGAGACCCAGTACTTC.

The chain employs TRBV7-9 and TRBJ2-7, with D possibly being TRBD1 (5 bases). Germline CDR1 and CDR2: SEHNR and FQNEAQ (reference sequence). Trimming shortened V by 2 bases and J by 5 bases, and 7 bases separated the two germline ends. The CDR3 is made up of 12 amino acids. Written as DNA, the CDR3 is TGTGCCAGCAGCTTACCAGGGAACGAGCAGTACTTC. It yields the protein CASSLPGNEQYF. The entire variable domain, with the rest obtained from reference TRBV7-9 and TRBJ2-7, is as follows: DTGVSQNPRHKITKRGQNVTFRCDPISEHNRLYWYRQTLGQGPEFLTYFQNEAQLEKSRLLSDRFSAERPKGSFSTLEIQRTEQGDSAMYLCASSLPGNEQYFGPGTRLTVT.

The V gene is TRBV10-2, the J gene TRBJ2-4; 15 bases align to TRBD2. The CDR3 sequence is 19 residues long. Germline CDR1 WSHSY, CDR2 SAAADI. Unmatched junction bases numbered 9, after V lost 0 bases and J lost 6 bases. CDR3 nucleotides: TGCGCCAGCAGTGAGTCCCCCGGACTAGCGGGGGGGCAGGGAAACATTCAGTACTTC. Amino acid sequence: CASSESPGLAGGQGNIQYF.

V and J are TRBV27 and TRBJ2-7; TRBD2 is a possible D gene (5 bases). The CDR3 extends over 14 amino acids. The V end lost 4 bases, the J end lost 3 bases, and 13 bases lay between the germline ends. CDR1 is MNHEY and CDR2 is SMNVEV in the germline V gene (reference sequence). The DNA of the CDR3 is TGTGCCAGCAGTTCATCCGGGATCCGCTACGAGCAGTACTTC. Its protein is CASSSSGIRYEQYF.